These T cell receptor beta chains were read from a single sample in a study of vaccination effects on CD4 cells after COVID-19. Their target antigens are unknown. Method: immunoSEQ multiplex PCR; TCRdb's copy keeps in-frame clones and lacks some. This sample has around 50,000 clones, with 76% found just once. The sample here was CD4+ T cells from PBMCs cultured without peptide, taken before COVID-19 vaccination. These receptors all stem from a human donor who had a prior SARS-CoV-2 infection. CDR3s include the opening cysteine and the closing phenylalanine or tryptophan. D genes are given only for firm matches. For some rows the clone size is stated as once, few or many, or as a class when expanded; others skip it.

V gene	CDR3 length	D gene	clone size	J gene	CDR3 protein	CDR3 DNA
TRBV2	13	NA	few	TRBJ1-5	CASSEVSNQPQHF	TGTGCCAGCAGTGAAGTTAGCAATCAGCCCCAGCATTTT
TRBV7-9	15	TRBD1	few	TRBJ2-7	CASSPTGGAIIEQYF	TGTGCCAGCAGCCCTACAGGGGGCGCGATTATCGAGCAGTACTTC
TRBV7-2	12	NA	NA	TRBJ1-4	CASSLGNEKLFF	TGTGCCAGCAGCTTGGGAAATGAAAAACTGTTTTTT
TRBV18	16	NA	NA	TRBJ2-3	CASSILGSSSTDTQYF	TGTGCCAGCTCAATCTTGGGCTCTTCTAGCACAGATACGCAGTATTTT
TRBV2	11	NA	NA	TRBJ2-5	CASSVQETQYF	TGTGCCAGCAGTGTCCAAGAGACCCAGTACTTC
TRBV6-1	13	NA	NA	TRBJ1-6	CASSDVRYSPLHF	TGTGCCAGCAGTGATGTCAGATATTCACCCCTCCACTTT
TRBV7-9	16	TRBD2	NA	TRBJ2-5	CASSLGAGGYQETQYF	TGTGCCAGCAGCTTAGGGGCGGGGGGCTATCAAGAGACCCAGTACTTC
TRBV20-1	14	TRBD2	few	TRBJ2-7	CSASLLAGVGEQYF	TGCAGTGCTAGTCTTCTAGCGGGAGTCGGCGAGCAGTACTTC
TRBV7-9	13	TRBD1	once	TRBJ2-1	CASSWTGYNEQFF	TGTGCCAGCAGCTGGACAGGGTACAATGAGCAGTTCTTC
TRBV7-2	16	NA	NA	TRBJ1-1	CASSGAAGKGNTEAFF	TGTGCCAGCAGTGGGGCCGCAGGGAAGGGGAACACTGAAGCTTTCTTT
TRBV5-6	13	TRBD2	NA	TRBJ2-4	CASSLSSGNIQYF	TGTGCCAGCAGCTTGTCTAGCGGAAACATTCAGTACTTC
TRBV6-7	18	TRBD1	NA	TRBJ2-3	CASSSAPDRGRNTDTQYF	TGTGCCAGCAGTTCCGCACCCGACAGGGGGCGAAACACAGATACGCAGTATTTT
TRBV7-2	19	TRBD1	NA	TRBJ1-2	CASSLTPIVTGGAYYGYTF	TGTGCCAGCAGCTTAACGCCTATAGTCACAGGGGGCGCTTACTATGGCTACACCTTC
TRBV6-5	14	TRBD1	NA	TRBJ2-4	CASSRQGAKNIQYF	TGTGCCAGCAGCAGACAGGGCGCCAAAAACATTCAGTACTTC
TRBV6-2/TRBV6-3	18	TRBD1	NA	TRBJ1-5	CASSYSGTGGASRQPQHF	TGTGCCAGCAGTTACTCCGGGACAGGGGGTGCCTCGAGGCAGCCCCAGCATTTT
TRBV3-1/TRBV3-2	11	NA	NA	TRBJ1-4	CASSLNEKLFF	TGTGCCAGCAGCCTTAATGAAAAACTGTTTTTT
TRBV4-2	13	NA	NA	TRBJ1-1	CASSQDKASEAFF	TGTGCCAGCAGCCAAGACAAGGCGTCTGAAGCTTTCTTT
TRBV19	13	TRBD1	NA	TRBJ1-1	CASREQGAPEAFF	TGTGCCAGTAGAGAACAGGGGGCCCCTGAAGCTTTCTTT
TRBV2	14	NA	NA	TRBJ2-5	CASSRTRSQETQYF	TGTGCCAGCAGTCGAACCCGTTCCCAAGAGACCCAGTACTTC
TRBV4-3	15	NA	NA	TRBJ2-6	CASSQEVYGANVLTF	TGCGCCAGCAGCCAAGAGGTTTACGGGGCCAACGTCCTGACTTTC
TRBV27	14	TRBD1	NA	TRBJ1-5	CASRRTGGYQPQHF	TGTGCCAGCAGGCGGACAGGGGGGTACCAGCCCCAGCATTTT
TRBV11-3	14	TRBD1	NA	TRBJ2-1	CASSRGRDSEEQFF	TGTGCCAGCAGCAGGGGGCGAGATTCGGAGGAGCAGTTCTTC
TRBV7-9	17	TRBD1	NA	TRBJ2-7	CASSSNPGTGGSYEQYF	TGTGCCAGCAGTTCAAATCCCGGGACAGGCGGTTCCTACGAGCAGTACTTC
TRBV6-5	12	NA	NA	TRBJ2-3	CASSSGTDTQYF	TGTGCCAGCAGTTCGGGGACAGATACGCAGTATTTT
TRBV7-2	16	NA	NA	TRBJ2-7	CASSLLGRETLSEQYF	TGTGCCAGCAGCTTATTGGGACGGGAGACCTTGTCCGAGCAGTACTTC
TRBV15	15	NA	NA	TRBJ1-4	CATHKWSATNEKLFF	TGTGCCACCCATAAATGGAGCGCAACTAATGAAAAACTGTTTTTT
TRBV7-2	16	NA	NA	TRBJ2-3	CASSLVYWGAADTQYF	TGTGCCAGCAGCTTAGTGTACTGGGGGGCTGCAGATACGCAGTATTTT
TRBV5-4	16	TRBD2	NA	TRBJ2-2	CASSLGLAANTGELFF	TGTGCCAGCAGCTTGGGACTAGCGGCGAACACCGGGGAGCTGTTTTTT
TRBV24-1	14	NA	NA	TRBJ2-3	CATSEAGVTDTQYF	TGTGCCACCAGTGAGGCAGGGGTAACAGATACGCAGTATTTT
TRBV19	16	TRBD1	NA	TRBJ2-7	CASSRAGTGGLYEQYF	TGTGCCAGTAGTAGGGCCGGGACAGGGGGCCTCTACGAGCAGTACTTC
TRBV7-2	14	NA	NA	TRBJ2-1	CASSLEGLSSEQFF	TGTGCCAGCAGCTTAGAAGGACTCTCATCCGAGCAGTTCTTC
TRBV19	14	TRBD2	NA	TRBJ2-5	CASSIGGGAETQYF	TGTGCCAGTAGTATCGGCGGGGGTGCGGAGACCCAGTACTTC
TRBV5-1	13	NA	NA	TRBJ2-5	CASSLLGRETQYF	TGCGCCAGCAGCTTACTGGGGCGGGAGACCCAGTACTTC
TRBV14	16	NA	medium-sized	TRBJ1-1	CASSQDTGSGWTEAFF	TGTGCCAGCAGCCAAGATACAGGGAGCGGATGGACTGAAGCTTTCTTT
TRBV15	17	NA	NA	TRBJ1-3	CATSRGGTSHSGNTIYF	TGTGCCACCAGCAGAGGCGGGACAAGTCACTCTGGAAACACCATATATTTT
TRBV30	11	TRBD1	NA	TRBJ1-1	CAWRMGTGAFF	TGTGCCTGGAGGATGGGGACAGGGGCTTTCTTT
TRBV4-1	14	NA	NA	TRBJ2-7	CASSQEFNSYEQYF	TGCGCCAGCAGCCAAGAGTTCAACTCCTACGAGCAGTACTTC
TRBV5-1	16	TRBD1	NA	TRBJ2-5	CASSLFPGGLKETQYF	TGCGCCAGCAGCTTGTTTCCAGGGGGCCTTAAAGAGACCCAGTACTTC
TRBV28	16	NA	NA	TRBJ2-3	CASTSHAAARPGTQYF	TGTGCCAGCACCTCCCACGCGGCGGCCCGCCCGGGTACGCAGTATTTT
TRBV27	16	NA	once	TRBJ2-6	CASSLKASSGANVLTF	TGTGCCAGCAGTTTAAAAGCGAGCTCTGGGGCCAACGTCCTGACTTTC
TRBV15	13	NA	NA	TRBJ2-7	CATSNQRGDEQYF	TGTGCCACCAGCAACCAGAGGGGGGACGAGCAGTACTTC
TRBV15	14	TRBD1	NA	TRBJ1-2	CATSRGTGGYGYTF	TGTGCCACCAGCAGAGGAACAGGGGGCTATGGCTACACCTTC
TRBV30	14	NA	NA	TRBJ2-1	CAWSVWSSYNEQFF	TGTGCCTGGAGTGTCTGGTCTTCCTACAATGAGCAGTTCTTC
TRBV7-2	15	TRBD1	few	TRBJ1-6	CASSTYGTDNSPLHF	TGTGCCAGCAGCACGTACGGGACAGATAATTCACCCCTCCACTTT
TRBV2	14	TRBD2	NA	TRBJ2-5	CASSYLLAEETQYF	TGTGCCAGCAGTTATCTCCTAGCGGAAGAGACCCAGTACTTC
TRBV2	14	NA	NA	TRBJ2-2	CASRSFGGAGELFF	TGTGCCAGCAGATCCTTTGGGGGCGCCGGGGAGCTGTTTTTT
TRBV5-4	13	NA	few	TRBJ1-6	CASSLEQTSPLHF	TGTGCCAGCAGCTTGGAACAGACTTCACCCCTCCACTTT
TRBV7-2	15	NA	NA	TRBJ2-2	CASTKLIADTGELFF	TGTGCCAGCACCAAACTCATAGCGGACACCGGGGAGCTGTTTTTT
TRBV12-3/TRBV12-4	13	NA	NA	TRBJ1-2	CASSYTHSNGYTF	TGTGCCAGCAGTTATACGCATAGTAATGGCTACACCTTC
TRBV2	14	NA	NA	TRBJ2-7	CASSEGQDTYEQYF	TGTGCCAGCAGTGAAGGGCAGGACACCTACGAGCAGTACTTC
TRBV7-9	15	TRBD2	NA	TRBJ2-1	CASSLGLAGVDEQFF	TGTGCCAGCAGCTTAGGGCTAGCGGGAGTCGATGAGCAGTTCTTC
TRBV19	15	TRBD1	few	TRBJ1-5	CATKRTGEFNQPQHF	TGTGCCACCAAAAGAACAGGGGAGTTCAATCAGCCCCAGCATTTT
TRBV2	12	NA	few	TRBJ2-3	CASSQSADTQYF	TGTGCCAGCAGTCAATCAGCAGATACGCAGTATTTT
TRBV5-1	14	TRBD1	NA	TRBJ2-7	CASRAGTGVYEQYF	TGCGCCAGCAGAGCCGGGACAGGGGTCTACGAGCAGTACTTC
TRBV6-5	14	TRBD1	NA	TRBJ1-5	CASSYSTGDQPQHF	TGTGCCAGCAGTTACTCGACAGGGGATCAGCCCCAGCATTTT
TRBV6-6	15	TRBD1	NA	TRBJ2-7	CASSRPQGGTYEQYF	TGTGCCAGCAGCCGCCCACAGGGGGGAACCTACGAGCAGTACTTC
TRBV19	13	NA	NA	TRBJ2-7	CASSIPGDYEQYF	TGTGCCAGTAGTATTCCAGGGGACTACGAGCAGTACTTC
TRBV19	14	NA	NA	TRBJ2-5	CASSIRGRGETQYF	TGTGCCAGTAGTATACGAGGGCGAGGAGAGACCCAGTACTTC
TRBV2	13	NA	NA	TRBJ2-5	CASSENREETQYF	TGTGCCAGCAGTGAGAACAGGGAAGAGACCCAGTACTTC
TRBV7-6	18	NA	NA	TRBJ2-3	CASSWPPTGIGSTDTQYF	TGTGCCAGCAGCTGGCCGCCAACAGGGATAGGTAGCACAGATACGCAGTATTTT